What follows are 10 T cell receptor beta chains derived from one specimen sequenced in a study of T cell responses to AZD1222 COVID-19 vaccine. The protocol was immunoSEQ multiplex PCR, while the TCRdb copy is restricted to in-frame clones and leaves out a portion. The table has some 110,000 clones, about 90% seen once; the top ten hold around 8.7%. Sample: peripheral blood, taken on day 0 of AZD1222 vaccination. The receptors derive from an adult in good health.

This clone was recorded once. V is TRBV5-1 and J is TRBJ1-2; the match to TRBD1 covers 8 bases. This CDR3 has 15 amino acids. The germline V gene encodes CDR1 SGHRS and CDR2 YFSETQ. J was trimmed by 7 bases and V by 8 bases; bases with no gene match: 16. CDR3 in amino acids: CASHPDNRGLGGYTF. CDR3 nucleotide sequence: TGCGCCAGTCACCCCGACAACAGGGGGTTAGGTGGCTACACCTTC. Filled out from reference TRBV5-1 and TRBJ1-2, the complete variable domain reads KAGVTQTPRYLIKTRGQQVTLSCSPISGHRSVSWYQQTPGQGLQFLFEYFSETQRNKGNFPGRFSGRQFSNSRSEMNVSTLELGDSALYLCASHPDNRGLGGYTFGSGTRLTVV.

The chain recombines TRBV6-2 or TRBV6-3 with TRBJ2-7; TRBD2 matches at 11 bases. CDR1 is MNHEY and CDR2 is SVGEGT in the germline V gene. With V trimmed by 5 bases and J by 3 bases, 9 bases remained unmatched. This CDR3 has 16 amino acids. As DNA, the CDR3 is TGTGCCAGCAGTACACCGGGACTAGCGGTTTTCTACGAGCAGTACTTC. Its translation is CASSTPGLAVFYEQYF.

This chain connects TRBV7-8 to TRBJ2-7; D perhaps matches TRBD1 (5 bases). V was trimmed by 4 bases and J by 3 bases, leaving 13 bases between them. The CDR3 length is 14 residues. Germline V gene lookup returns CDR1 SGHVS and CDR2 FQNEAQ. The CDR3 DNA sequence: TGTGCCAGCAGCTCACCTATAGGGGTCTACGAGCAGTACTTC. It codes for CASSSPIGVYEQYF.

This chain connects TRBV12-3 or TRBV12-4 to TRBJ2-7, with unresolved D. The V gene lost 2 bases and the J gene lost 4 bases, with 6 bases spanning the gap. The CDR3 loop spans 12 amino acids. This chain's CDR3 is CASSLQVYEQYF. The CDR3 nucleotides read TGTGCCAGCAGTTTACAGGTTTACGAGCAGTACTTC.

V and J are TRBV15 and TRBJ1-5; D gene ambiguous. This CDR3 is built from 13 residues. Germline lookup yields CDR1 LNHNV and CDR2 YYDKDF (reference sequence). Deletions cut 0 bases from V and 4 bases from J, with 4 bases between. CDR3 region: CATSRDVNQPQHF. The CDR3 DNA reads TGTGCCACCAGCAGAGATGTGAATCAGCCCCAGCATTTT.

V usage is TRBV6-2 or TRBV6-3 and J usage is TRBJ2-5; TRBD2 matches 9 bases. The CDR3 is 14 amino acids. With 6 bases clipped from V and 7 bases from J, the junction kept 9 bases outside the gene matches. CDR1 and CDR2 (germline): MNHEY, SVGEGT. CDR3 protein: CASSPGTSSATQYF. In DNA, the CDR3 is TGTGCCAGCAGCCCCGGGACTAGCTCAGCGACCCAGTACTTC.

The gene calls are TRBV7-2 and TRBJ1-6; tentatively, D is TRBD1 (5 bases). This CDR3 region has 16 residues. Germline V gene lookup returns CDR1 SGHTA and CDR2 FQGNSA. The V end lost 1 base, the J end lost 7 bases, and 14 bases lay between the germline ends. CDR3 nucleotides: TGTGCCAGCAGCTTAGTAAGGGCGGGGCAAAATTCACCCCTCCACTTT. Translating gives CASSLVRAGQNSPLHF.

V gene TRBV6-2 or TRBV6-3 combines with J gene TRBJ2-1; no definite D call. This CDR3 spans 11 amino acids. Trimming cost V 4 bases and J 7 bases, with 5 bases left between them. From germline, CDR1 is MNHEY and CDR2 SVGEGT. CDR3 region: CASSSINEQFF. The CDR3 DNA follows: TGTGCCAGCAGTTCAATTAATGAGCAGTTCTTC.

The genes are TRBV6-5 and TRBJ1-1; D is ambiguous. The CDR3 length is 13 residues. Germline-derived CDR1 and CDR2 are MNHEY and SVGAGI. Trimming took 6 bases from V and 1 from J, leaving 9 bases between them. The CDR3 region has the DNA TGTGCCAGCAGCGACCTTAGGAACACTGAAGCTTTCTTT. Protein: CASSDLRNTEAFF.

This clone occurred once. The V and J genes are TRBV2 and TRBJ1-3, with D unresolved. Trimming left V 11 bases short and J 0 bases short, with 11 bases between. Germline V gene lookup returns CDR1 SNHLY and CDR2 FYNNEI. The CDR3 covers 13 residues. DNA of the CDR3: TGTGCCGCCCGTTTGAGCTCTGGAAACACCATATATTTT. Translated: CAARLSSGNTIYF. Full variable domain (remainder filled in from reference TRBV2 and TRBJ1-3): EPEVTQTPSHQVTQMGQEVILRCVPISNHLYFYWYRQILGQKVEFLVSFYNNEISEKSEIFDDQFSVERPDGSNFTLKIRSTKLEDSAMYFCAARLSSGNTIYFGEGSWLTVV.